A few counts support the clone carrying this T cell receptor (beta chain). Antigen specificity is unknown. A read error may account for a junction end that differs from germline. The data stem from a study of T cell repertoires in cytomegalovirus infection. Across the whole study: Recently identified HLA-C-restricted and well-studied HLA-B-restricted CMV epitopes were used. Public TCR beta signatures were indicative of both CMV infection and a matching HLA type. The study, taken as a whole, reports: HLA-C-restricted CMV clonotypes gave the most frequent clonotype in two of eight donors. Cumulative frequency of public TCR beta families picked out carriers of CMV plus the relevant HLA.

TCRdb re-derived calls from the reads in MiXCR, one entry per CDR3 protein. The sample lists some 920,000 distinct CDR3 sequences, under 40% occurring once. Per germline, CDR1 MDHEN and CDR2 SYDVKM. The CDR3 length is 16 residues. Specimen: cultured CD8+ T cells from PBMCs, collected from culture after CMV antigen stimulation. This TCR derives from a human donor in good health (CMV status not recorded). Some clones in this sample may be carry-over from other donors' samples. This sequence joins TRBV28 and TRBJ2-5, with 11 nucleotides matching TRBD2. CDR3 in DNA: TGTGTCAGCAGTTTACTTTTAGCGGGGGGGGCAGAGACCCAGTACTTC. This codes for CVSSLLLAGGAETQYF.